The TCR beta chain under discussion was sequenced for a study of graft-versus-host responses after intestinal transplantation (dated by TCRdb to the early 2020s). Looking at the study overall: The transplants that recipients got were multivisceral, liver-intestinal, or isolated intestinal. All recipients received anti-thymocyte globulin induction followed by maintenance tacrolimus and steroids for about three years. After intestinal transplantation, graft-versus-host and host-versus-graft alloreactive T cell clones in the graft, circulation and bone marrow were tracked using bulk TCR-beta CDR3 sequencing. Samples from three later patients were sequenced in-house on an Illumina MiSeq with MiXCR processing rather than by the commercial service. Alloreactive clones were identified by sequencing pre-transplant mixed lymphocyte reaction products and comparing these products with unstimulated pre-transplant donor and recipient T cells. The cohort enrolled 20 to 30 intestinal transplant recipients, one of whom was a retransplant, and 3 patients without pretransplant specimens were excluded. A peak of at least 4% donor T cells among recipient peripheral blood mononuclear cells was the definition used for donor T cell macrochimerism. Points the paper makes about the study in general: Early after transplant, peak levels of circulating GvH clones were found to be associated with declines in HvG clones. Conclusions were limited by the relatively low number and heterogeneity of intestinal transplant patients. GvH clones were found in recipient bone marrow, and some of the GvH clones appeared earlier in ileal mucosa or blood, which is consistent with an intestinal mucosal origin. High GvH to HvG T cell clonal ratios were observed in the allografts of patients with donor T cell macrochimerism.

Trimming costs V 6 bases and J 7 bases, and their ends lie 22 bases apart. The cysteine opens and the phenylalanine closes a CDR3 of 16 amino acids. Of the read, only the CDR3 DNA is kept; its 48 bases are in frame from base 1. Dithiothreitol, EDTA incubations and collagenase D digestion were used to isolate intraepithelial and lamina propria lymphocytes from graft specimens. Bulk TCR-beta sequencing was performed on serial intestinal graft biopsy specimens collected as late as 600 days after transplant. The method was the immunoSEQ multiplex PCR assay. For most patients, high-throughput TCR-beta CDR3 sequencing of genomic DNA was performed by Adaptive Biotechnologies. The original methods were these. Adaptive's ImmunoSEQ software was the source of the TCR sequencing data for 18 patients, while three other patients were processed with MiXCR and VDJtools. CDR3 nucleotide sequences shared between donor and recipient were removed because the origin of such sequences could not be assigned. At least 2-fold expansion over unstimulated cells and a minimum CFSE-low frequency of 0.002% (template counts) or 0.001% (read counts) were required for clones to be classified as alloreactive. A clone was considered mappable if detected in the sequenced pre-transplant spleen, lymph node, or MLR CFSE-low populations of the donor or recipient. Cumulative frequency of alloreactive clones was calculated as a percentage of all sequences weighted by copy number. TCRdb provides this immuneACCESS table in a form limited to in-frame rearrangements. Some clones are lacking; in checked studies, under half of them reflect an unresolved V gene, and why the rest are absent is not known. V, J and clone size are those of that table, while D and trimming were read from the DNA. The sample profile shows more than 50,000 clones; around 86% of them were found once. Around 1.8% of the sample lies in the top ten.

As concerns this clone: Its antigen remains undetermined. No qualities accompany the bases; no much larger clone lies one base away.

The V gene is TRBV23-1 and the J gene is TRBJ2-1; no D segment can be confidently identified. TRBV23-1 is noted as an ORF with a role that remains uncertain. This TCR was sampled from a human patient who received an intestinal transplant, so some T cells may come from the graft donor. Specimen: ileum tissue, collected roughly 390 days after transplant. The sequence in DNA is TGCGCCAGCAGACCCGTCGGTGGGGTTTGTAGAAATGAGCAGTTCTTC. Translated, it reads CASRPVGGVCRNEQFF.